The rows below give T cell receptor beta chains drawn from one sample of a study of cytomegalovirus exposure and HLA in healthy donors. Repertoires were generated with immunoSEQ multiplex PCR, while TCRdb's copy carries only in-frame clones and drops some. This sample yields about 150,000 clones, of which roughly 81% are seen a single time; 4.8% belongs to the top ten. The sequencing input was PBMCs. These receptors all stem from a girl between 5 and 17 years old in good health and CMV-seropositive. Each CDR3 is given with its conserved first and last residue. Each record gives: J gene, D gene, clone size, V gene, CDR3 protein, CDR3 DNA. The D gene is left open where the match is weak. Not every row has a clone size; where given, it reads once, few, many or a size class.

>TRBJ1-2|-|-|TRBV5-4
CASSYPEGRGGFGYTF
TGTGCCAGCAGCTACCCCGAGGGCCGCGGCGGATTTGGCTACACCTTC
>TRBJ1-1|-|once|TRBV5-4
CASSFGGENTEAFF
TGTGCCAGCAGCTTTGGGGGCGAGAACACTGAAGCTTTCTTT
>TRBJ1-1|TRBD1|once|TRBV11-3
CASRTHRGQNTEAFF
TGTGCCAGCAGGACACACAGGGGCCAGAACACTGAAGCTTTCTTT
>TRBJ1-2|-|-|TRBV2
CASGPSPSSGYTF
TGTGCCAGCGGCCCCTCCCCCAGTTCTGGCTACACCTTC
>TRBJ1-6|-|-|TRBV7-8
CASTPSGDYNSPLHF
TGTGCCAGCACCCCTTCGGGGGATTATAATTCACCCCTCCACTTT
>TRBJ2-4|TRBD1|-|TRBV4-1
CASSLGTGDIQYF
TGCGCCAGCAGCCTTGGGACAGGGGACATTCAGTACTTC
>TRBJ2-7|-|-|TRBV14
CASSQVGGGGQYF
TGTGCCAGCAGCCAAGTGGGGGGAGGAGGGCAGTACTTC
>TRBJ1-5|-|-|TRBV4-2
CASSQDRRGRQPQHF
TGTGCCAGCAGCCAAGATCGGAGGGGCCGGCAGCCCCAGCATTTT
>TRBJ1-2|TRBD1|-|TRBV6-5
CASGRTGDYGYTF
TGTGCCAGCGGAAGGACAGGGGATTATGGCTACACCTTC
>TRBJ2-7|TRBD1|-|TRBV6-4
CASRGTGPYEQYF
TGTGCCAGCAGAGGGACAGGGCCCTACGAGCAGTACTTC
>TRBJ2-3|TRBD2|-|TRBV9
CASSPGTSGDTQYF
TGTGCCAGCAGCCCCGGGACTAGCGGGGATACGCAGTATTTT
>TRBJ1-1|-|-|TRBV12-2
CASRPLGTTGGGFAFF
TGTGCAAGTCGCCCCCTGGGGACGACAGGGGGTGGGTTTGCTTTCTTT
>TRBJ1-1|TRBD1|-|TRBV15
CATSSGDRGLNTEAFF
TGTGCCACCAGCAGTGGGGACAGGGGGCTGAACACTGAAGCTTTCTTT
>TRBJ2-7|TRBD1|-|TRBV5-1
CASSYTGTDYEQYF
TGCGCCAGCAGTTACACCGGGACAGACTACGAGCAGTACTTC
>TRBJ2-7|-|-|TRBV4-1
CASSHTTEPPYEQYF
TGCGCCAGCAGCCATACGACAGAGCCTCCCTACGAGCAGTACTTC
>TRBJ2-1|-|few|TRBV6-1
CASSEPGLRLDNEQFF
TGTGCCAGCAGTGAACCGGGACTCCGCCTGGACAATGAGCAGTTCTTC
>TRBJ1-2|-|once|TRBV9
CASSAQSGVFKDGYTF
TGTGCCAGCAGCGCCCAGTCGGGGGTTTTCAAGGATGGCTACACCTTC
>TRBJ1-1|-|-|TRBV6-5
CASSYSGEGDTEAFF
TGTGCCAGCAGTTACTCCGGTGAGGGTGACACTGAAGCTTTCTTT
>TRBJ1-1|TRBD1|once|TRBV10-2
CASTPAETGGTEAFF
TGCGCCAGCACCCCTGCCGAGACAGGGGGCACTGAAGCTTTCTTT
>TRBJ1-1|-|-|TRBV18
CASSPRVGTGHLNTEAFF
TGTGCCAGCTCACCAAGGGTAGGAACGGGACACTTGAACACTGAAGCTTTCTTT
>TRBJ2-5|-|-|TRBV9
CASSSSGTPQETQYF
TGTGCCAGCAGCTCCTCCGGGACTCCCCAAGAGACCCAGTACTTC
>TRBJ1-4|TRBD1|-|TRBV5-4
CASSGQGEIRKLFF
TGTGCCAGCAGCGGACAGGGTGAAATCCGAAAACTGTTTTTT
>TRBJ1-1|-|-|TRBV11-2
CASSLGGPGFF
TGTGCCAGCAGCTTGGGGGGGCCGGGTTTCTTT
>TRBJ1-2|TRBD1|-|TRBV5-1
CASSPSAQGGYGYTF
TGCGCCAGCAGCCCCTCGGCTCAGGGGGGTTACGGCTACACCTTC
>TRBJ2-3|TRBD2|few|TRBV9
CASSEGGASGVNTQYF
TGTGCCAGCAGCGAGGGGGGGGCTAGCGGGGTTAATACGCAGTATTTT
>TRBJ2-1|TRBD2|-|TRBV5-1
CASSLGGLAGNEQFF
TGCGCCAGCAGCTTGGGGGGACTAGCGGGCAATGAGCAGTTCTTC
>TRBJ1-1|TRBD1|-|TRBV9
CASSHSRGQGFTEAFF
TGTGCCAGCAGCCATAGTAGGGGACAGGGGTTCACTGAAGCTTTCTTT
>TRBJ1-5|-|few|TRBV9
CASSTSVGQPQHF
TGTGCCAGCAGCACGTCGGTTGGTCAGCCCCAGCATTTT
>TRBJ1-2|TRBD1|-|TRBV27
CASSLSTGADGYTF
TGTGCCAGCAGTTTATCCACAGGGGCGGATGGCTACACCTTC
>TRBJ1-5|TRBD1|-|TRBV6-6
CASSYQGTGLYPQHF
TGTGCCAGCAGTTACCAGGGGACAGGGTTGTATCCCCAGCATTTT
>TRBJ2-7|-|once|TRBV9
CASSVNGQTEQYF
TGTGCCAGCAGCGTAAATGGACAGACTGAGCAGTACTTC
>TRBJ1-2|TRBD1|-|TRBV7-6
CASSLGGTEGYTF
TGTGCCAGCAGCTTAGGCGGGACAGAAGGCTACACCTTC
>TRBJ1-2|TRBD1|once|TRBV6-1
CASSKIGQGAKGYTF
TGTGCCAGCAGTAAAATAGGACAGGGGGCAAAAGGCTACACCTTC
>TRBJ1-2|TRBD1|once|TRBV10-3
CAISVPPGQSSYGYTF
TGTGCCATCAGTGTACCACCGGGACAGAGTTCCTATGGCTACACCTTC
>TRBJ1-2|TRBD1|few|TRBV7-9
CASSPGQGAYGYTF
TGTGCCAGCAGCCCTGGACAGGGGGCCTATGGCTACACCTTC
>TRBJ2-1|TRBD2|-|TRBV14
CASSQGQRGGSYNEQFF
TGTGCCAGCAGTCAAGGGCAGCGGGGGGGTTCCTACAATGAGCAGTTCTTC
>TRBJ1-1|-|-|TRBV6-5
CASSYSGAWNTEAFF
TGTGCCAGCAGTTACAGTGGGGCATGGAACACTGAAGCTTTCTTT
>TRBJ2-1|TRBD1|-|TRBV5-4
CASSLVLGQGFEQFF
TGTGCCAGCAGCTTGGTGCTGGGACAGGGGTTTGAGCAGTTCTTC
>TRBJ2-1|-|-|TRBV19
CASSIRASGDEQFF
TGTGCCAGTAGTATCAGAGCGTCGGGGGATGAGCAGTTCTTC
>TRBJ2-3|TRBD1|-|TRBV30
CAWSVLGGETTDTQYF
TGTGCCTGGAGTGTATTAGGGGGCGAGACCACAGATACGCAGTATTTT
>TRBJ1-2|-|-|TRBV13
CASSLIQGFYGYTF
TGTGCCAGCAGCTTAATACAGGGATTCTATGGCTACACCTTC
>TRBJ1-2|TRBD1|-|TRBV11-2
CASSGAGTGFF
TGTGCCAGCAGCGGAGCGGGGACAGGCTTCTTC
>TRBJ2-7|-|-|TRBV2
CASASGTFYYEQYF
TGTGCCAGCGCCTCCGGGACATTTTACTACGAGCAGTACTTC
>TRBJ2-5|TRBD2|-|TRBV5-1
CASSPAGLAGIETQYF
TGCGCCAGCAGCCCAGCTGGGTTAGCGGGGATCGAGACCCAGTACTTC
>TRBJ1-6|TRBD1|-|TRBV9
CASSVETAGPGQDSPLHF
TGTGCCAGCAGCGTAGAGACCGCAGGGCCGGGACAGGATTCACCCCTCCACTTT
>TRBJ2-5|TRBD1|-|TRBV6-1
CASRPGGLETQYF
TGTGCCAGCAGACCAGGGGGCTTGGAGACCCAGTACTTC
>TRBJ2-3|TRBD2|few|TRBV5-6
CASSSSGGAETQYF
TGTGCCAGCAGCTCTAGCGGGGGGGCCGAGACGCAGTATTTT
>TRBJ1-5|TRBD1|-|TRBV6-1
CASRDRGRIGQPQHF
TGTGCCAGCAGGGACAGGGGGCGCATCGGTCAGCCCCAGCATTTT
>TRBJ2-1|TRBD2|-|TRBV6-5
CASSYIRAGGYNEQFF
TGTGCCAGCAGTTACATTCGAGCGGGGGGCTACAATGAGCAGTTCTTC
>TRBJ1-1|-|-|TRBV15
CATSTDTNTEAFF
TGTGCCACCAGCACCGACACGAACACTGAAGCTTTCTTT
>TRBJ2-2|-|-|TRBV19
CASERQALAENTGELFF
TGTGCCAGTGAAAGACAGGCTCTCGCGGAGAACACCGGGGAGCTGTTTTTT
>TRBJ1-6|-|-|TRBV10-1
CASSAREDSPLHF
TGCGCCAGCAGCGCACGGGAGGATTCACCCCTCCACTTT
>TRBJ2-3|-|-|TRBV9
CASSAGTLKPTDTQYF
TGTGCCAGCAGTGCCGGGACTTTAAAACCCACAGATACGCAGTATTTT
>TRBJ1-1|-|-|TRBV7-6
CASSLSLRDTEAFF
TGTGCCAGCAGCCTGAGTCTGAGGGACACTGAAGCTTTCTTT
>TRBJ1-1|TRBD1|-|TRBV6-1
CASSRLTGENTEAFF
TGTGCCAGCAGTCGGTTGACAGGGGAGAACACTGAAGCTTTCTTT
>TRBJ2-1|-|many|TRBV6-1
CASSEARFLGNEQFF
TGTGCCAGCAGTGAAGCCAGGTTTCTGGGCAATGAGCAGTTCTTC
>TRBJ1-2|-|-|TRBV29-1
CSVEAPKRSNYGYTF
TGCAGCGTTGAAGCACCTAAGAGATCTAACTATGGCTACACCTTC
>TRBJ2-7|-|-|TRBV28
CASSFTVTSYEQYF
TGTGCCAGCAGTTTTACAGTGACCTCCTACGAGCAGTACTTC
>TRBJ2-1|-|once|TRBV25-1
CASSWDNSEQFF
TGTGCCAGCAGTTGGGACAATAGTGAGCAGTTCTTC
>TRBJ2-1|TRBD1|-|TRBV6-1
CASSSIGTGGNEQFF
TGTGCCAGCAGTTCCATCGGGACAGGGGGCAATGAGCAGTTCTTC